These 27 T cell receptor beta chains originate from one sample sequenced in a study of cytomegalovirus exposure and HLA in healthy donors. The study ran its PCR with 60 Vbeta and 13 Jbeta primers. TCRdb's table, derived via immunoSEQ multiplex PCR, lists solely in-frame clones and lacks some. The sample contains about 90,000 clones, 78% of which appear only once. Source material: PBMCs. These receptors were collected from a woman aged 40 to 50 in good health and CMV-seropositive.

This clone was observed many times. The chain employs TRBV28 and TRBJ2-7; maybe TRBD1 (6 bases). V shed 5 bases and J shed 2 bases, with 19 bases lying between them. CDR3 size: 16 residues. Germline V CDR1 and CDR2: MDHEN, SYDVKM. The CDR3 nucleotides read TGTGCCAGCAGTCTCACTACAGGGAGCGGAGCCTACGAGCAGTACTTC. Translating it yields CASSLTTGSGAYEQYF.

This clone was observed a handful of times. This sequence joins TRBV11-2 and TRBJ2-2; TRBD1 matches 9 bases. CDR1 and CDR2 (germline): SGHAT, FQNNGV. The CDR3 length is 14 residues. V lost 10 bases to trimming and J lost 3 bases; unmatched junction nucleotides: 6. CDR3 bases: TGTGCCACTTCTAGGACAGGGGACACCGGGGAGCTGTTTTTT. This codes for CATSRTGDTGELFF.

V gene TRBV5-1 combines with J gene TRBJ2-7; 10 bases are a match to TRBD1. The V gene end was trimmed by 2 bases and the J gene end by 1 base; junction bases not matched to a gene: 9. CDR1 and CDR2 from the germline V gene are SGHRS and YFSETQ. The CDR3 consists of 17 residues. The DNA of the CDR3 is TGCGCCAGCAGCTTCGTTTTAGGGACAGGGGCTTCCTACGAGCAGTACTTC. As protein: CASSFVLGTGASYEQYF.

The rearrangement links TRBV25-1 to TRBJ2-7; 10 nucleotides align to TRBD1. Unmatched junction bases numbered 5, after V lost 6 bases and J lost 3 bases. Germline V CDR1 and CDR2: MGHDK, SYGVNS. This CDR3 contains 14 residues. CDR3 nucleotides: TGTGCCAGCAGCCGGGACAGGGGATTCTACGAGCAGTACTTC. Translating it yields CASSRDRGFYEQYF.

This clone was seen a few times. CDR3 bases: TGCAGTGCTAGGGAGGGAATTGAGCAGTACTTC. This codes for CSAREGIEQYF. The rearrangement uses TRBV20-1 and TRBJ2-7, with D possibly TRBD2 on 6 matching bases. V was cut by 3 bases and J by 7 bases, with 10 bases left in between. Germline V lookup: CDR1 DFQATT, CDR2 SNEGSKA (reference sequence). The CDR3 spans 11 residues.

This clone has a single count. The sample carries other DNA sequences with the same CDR3. V gene TRBV7-9 combines with J gene TRBJ2-7; D unresolved. The germline CDR1 and CDR2 sequences are SEHNR and FQNEAQ (reference sequence). The CDR3 covers 14 residues. Deletions cut 0 bases from V and 1 base from J, with 7 bases between. The CDR3 loop reads CASSLAPSSYEQYF. The CDR3 nucleotides are TGTGCCAGCAGCTTAGCGCCCAGTTCCTACGAGCAGTACTTC.

In the case of this clone: Sequence at one end of the junction differs from germline and may be a read error. The rearrangement links TRBV7-2 to TRBJ2-1; 14 bases line up with TRBD2. The germline CDR1 and CDR2 sequences are SGHTA and FQGNSA. This CDR3 is 16 amino acids long. CDR3 amino acids: CASSLEGTSGSFILVF. CDR3 bases: TGTGCCAGCAGCTTAGAAGGGACTAGCGGGAGCTTTATTTTGGTCTTC.

The chain uses TRBV27 and TRBJ1-5, with 7 bases lining up with TRBD1. Germline lookup yields CDR1 MNHEY and CDR2 SMNVEV (reference sequence). V was clipped by 11 bases and J by 6 bases; unmatched bases: 13. The CDR3 runs to 14 residues. CDR3 amino acids: CAGKRTGFGQPQHF. The DNA of the CDR3 is TGTGCCGGAAAACGGACAGGTTTCGGTCAGCCCCAGCATTTT.

The chain uses TRBV5-4 and TRBJ1-1, with TRBD1 matching 9 bases. The V gene's germline CDR1 is SGHNT and CDR2 YYREEE (reference sequence). V was pared by 6 bases and J by 6 bases, with 6 bases of the junction left unmatched. The CDR3 extends over 13 amino acids. The CDR3 protein is CASTRDRVSEAFF. The CDR3 bases are TGTGCCAGCACCCGGGACAGGGTCTCTGAAGCTTTCTTT.

The CDR3 sequence is CASSFVGSQETQYF. Written as DNA, the CDR3 is TGTGCCAGCAGCTTTGTGGGCAGTCAAGAGACCCAGTACTTC. The V and J genes are TRBV11-2 and TRBJ2-5, with D hard to call. CDR1 and CDR2 from the germline V gene are SGHAT and FQNNGV. The CDR3 covers 14 residues. Trimming cost V 3 bases and J 2 bases, with 10 bases left between them.

Regarding this clone: A junction boundary mismatches the germline segment, possibly from a read error. The same CDR3 arises from other DNA sequences in this sample as well. The chain has TRBV6-6 and TRBJ2-4, with a possible D match to TRBD2 (6 bases). Germline V gene sequence: CDR1 MNHNY, CDR2 SVGAGI (reference sequence). The CDR3 sequence is 15 residues long. The CDR3 DNA reads as TGTGCCAGCAGAACCGACTTACTAGCCAAGAACATTCAGTACTTC. Translation gives CASRTDLLAKNIQYF.

The CDR3 protein is CASMTGTEKLFF. CDR3 sequence (DNA): TGTGCCTCTATGACAGGGACTGAAAAACTGTTTTTT. V is TRBV30 and J is TRBJ1-4; 7 bases are a match to TRBD1. The CDR3 spans 12 residues. With 7 bases clipped from V and 7 bases from J, the junction kept 6 bases outside the gene matches. The germline CDR1 and CDR2 sequences are GTSNPN and SVGIG (reference sequence).

The V and J genes are TRBV19 and TRBJ2-7, with a weak D call TRBD1 (6 bases). The germline V and J ends were trimmed by 10 bases and 2 bases, with 15 bases remaining between them. The CDR3 runs 13 residues. CDR1 LNHDA and CDR2 SQIVND come from the germline V gene (reference sequence). This CDR3 reads CATAGAATYEQYF. As DNA, the CDR3 is TGTGCCACTGCAGGGGCCGCGACCTACGAGCAGTACTTC.

This rearrangement joins TRBV12-2 to TRBJ2-1; the D call in the table, TRBD1, was not verified against the DNA. TRBV12-2 is classified as a pseudogene. CDR3 length equals 20 residues. The CDR3 spells CASRATPGQGDEVDLNEQFF. Here the CDR3 DNA reads TGTGCAAGTCGCGCTACTCCGGGACAGGGGGACGAGGTGGATCTCAATGAGCAGTTCTTC.

The rearrangement uses TRBV4-1 and TRBJ2-1, with D uncertain. There are 14 residues in the CDR3. Germline CDR1 is MGHRA and CDR2 is YSYEKL. V lost 0 bases to trimming and J lost 7 bases, with 10 bases between them. CDR3 DNA: TGCGCCAGCAGCCAAGAGCGAACTTTAAATGAGCAGTTCTTC. The encoded protein is CASSQERTLNEQFF.

The chain recombines TRBV29-1 with TRBJ1-1; D remains ambiguous. CDR3 length: 12 residues. Trimming left V 4 bases short and J 2 bases short, with 8 bases between. Germline V CDR1 and CDR2: SQVTM, ANQGSEA. The CDR3 is CSVGRINTEAFF. The CDR3 DNA reads as TGCAGCGTTGGCAGAATAAACACTGAAGCTTTCTTT.

The chain is built from TRBV21-1 and TRBJ1-5; TRBD1 is taken as the D call from the table, unchecked against the DNA. TRBV21-1 is classified as a pseudogene. This CDR3 spans 17 amino acids. CDR3 DNA sequence: TGTGCCAGCAGCAAAGCGTGCAGGGGAGTCAACAATCAGCCCCAGCATTTT. This gives the protein CASSKACRGVNNQPQHF.

This rearrangement joins TRBV9 to TRBJ1-1; TRBD1 aligns across 8 bases. The CDR3 runs to 14 residues. J lost 4 bases, V lost 5 bases, and 7 bases had no gene match. Germline CDR1 and CDR2: SGDLS and YYNGEE. CDR3 sequence (DNA): TGTGCCAGCAGTCCCCCCACAGGGGGCACTGAAGCTTTCTTT. It specifies CASSPPTGGTEAFF.

This chain connects TRBV5-5 to TRBJ1-5, with D possibly TRBD1 on 5 matching bases. This CDR3 is 15 amino acids long. Trimming removed 3 bases at V and 5 bases at J, with 15 bases between. Germline V CDR1 and CDR2: SGHKS, YYEKEE (reference sequence). The CDR3 region is CASSWGSHLDQPQHF. The DNA of the CDR3 is TGTGCCAGCAGCTGGGGCTCACACCTTGATCAGCCCCAGCATTTT.

This clone was seen just once. The chain couples TRBV9 to TRBJ1-4; TRBD1 is a possible D gene (5 bases). The CDR3 runs to 15 residues. Per germline, CDR1 SGDLS and CDR2 YYNGEE. V lost 0 bases and J 8 bases, leaving 14 bases between the germline ends. The CDR3 DNA reads TGTGCCAGCAGCGTAGGTGGGGCGATGTGGGAAAAACTGTTTTTT. Residues: CASSVGGAMWEKLFF. The full variable domain, its missing parts supplied by reference TRBV9 and TRBJ1-4, is DSGVTQTPKHLITATGQRVTLRCSPRSGDLSVYWYQQSLDQGLQFLIQYYNGEERAKGNILERFSAQQFPDLHSELNLSSLELGDSALYFCASSVGGAMWEKLFFGSGTQLSVL.

This clone occurred a few times. The CDR3: CASRRRTAEGETQYF. DNA of the CDR3: TGTGCCAGCAGGAGAAGGACAGCCGAGGGCGAGACCCAGTACTTC. The rearrangement links TRBV2 to TRBJ2-5; TRBD1 is a possible D gene (6 bases). Trimming removed 6 bases at V and 5 bases at J, with 19 bases between. Looked up from germline, CDR1 is SNHLY and CDR2 is FYNNEI. This CDR3 comprises 15 residues.

This clone was observed a handful of times. The chain combines TRBV7-3 with TRBJ2-3; tentative D call: TRBD1 (5 bases). With 6 bases removed from V and 4 bases from J, the gap between germline ends came to 17 bases. The germline V gene has CDR1 SGHTA and CDR2 FQGTGA. The CDR3 runs to 15 residues. This CDR3 is CASRPTAAPPDTQYF. The CDR3 coding sequence is TGTGCCAGCAGACCGACAGCCGCCCCCCCAGATACGCAGTATTTT.

In its sample, this clone was seen a few times. The J gene is TRBJ2-7, the V gene TRBV5-5; TRBD1 is a possible D gene (6 bases). This CDR3 has 16 residues. Per germline, CDR1 SGHKS and CDR2 YYEKEE (reference sequence). Trimming cost V 2 bases and J 3 bases, with 18 bases left between them. The CDR3 DNA follows: TGTGCCAGCAGCTTAGAGGGGTGGGAAGGGGGCTACGAGCAGTACTTC. It codes for CASSLEGWEGGYEQYF.

V usage is TRBV11-2 and J usage is TRBJ2-5; weak D call: TRBD1 (6 bases). V gave up 5 bases and J gave up 11 bases, with 24 bases separating them. Germline values: CDR1 SGHAT, CDR2 FQNNGV. The CDR3 length is 15 residues. CDR3 bases: TGTGCCAGCAGCCCCGACCTAAGGGGGTTGGGTGAGCAGTACTTC. Protein sequence: CASSPDLRGLGEQYF.

The rearrangement uses TRBV2 and TRBJ1-4; unclear D gene. This CDR3 spans 18 amino acids. From germline, CDR1 is SNHLY and CDR2 FYNNEI. The germline V and J ends were trimmed by 1 base and 5 bases, with 20 bases remaining between them. CDR3: CASSEGFEVAGWNEKLFF. The CDR3 coding sequence is TGTGCCAGCAGTGAAGGGTTTGAGGTCGCGGGTTGGAATGAAAAACTGTTTTTT.

This chain links TRBV5-1 with TRBJ2-1, with D possibly being TRBD1 (8 bases). Trimming removed 0 bases at V and 4 bases at J, with 11 bases between. This CDR3 comprises 15 residues. Per germline, CDR1 SGHRS and CDR2 YFSETQ. This CDR3 is CASSLDRGGYNEQFF. CDR3 nucleotides: TGCGCCAGCAGCTTGGACAGGGGGGGATACAATGAGCAGTTCTTC.

The table lists this clone with a few counts. The chain is built from TRBV7-2 and TRBJ1-2; 12 bases map to TRBD1. This CDR3 region has 15 residues. Looked up from germline, CDR1 is SGHTA and CDR2 is FQGNSA. V lost 5 bases, J lost 7 bases, and 8 bases stayed unmatched. For the CDR3, the DNA is TGTGCCAGCAGCGAAGGGACAGGGGGCTTCTTTGGCTACACCTTC. It codes for CASSEGTGGFFGYTF.